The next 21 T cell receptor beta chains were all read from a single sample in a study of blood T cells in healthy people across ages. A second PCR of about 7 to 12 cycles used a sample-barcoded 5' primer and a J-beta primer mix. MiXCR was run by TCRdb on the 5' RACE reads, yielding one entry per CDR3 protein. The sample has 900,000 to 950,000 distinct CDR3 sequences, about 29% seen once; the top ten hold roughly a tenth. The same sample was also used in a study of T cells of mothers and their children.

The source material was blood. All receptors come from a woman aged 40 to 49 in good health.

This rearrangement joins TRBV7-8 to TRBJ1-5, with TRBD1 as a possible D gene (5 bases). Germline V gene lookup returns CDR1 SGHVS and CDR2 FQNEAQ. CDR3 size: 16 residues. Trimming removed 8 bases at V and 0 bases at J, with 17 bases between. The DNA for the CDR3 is TGTGCCAGCTTCCCGGGGCGCCCATATAGCAATCAGCCCCAGCATTTT. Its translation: CASFPGRPYSNQPQHF.

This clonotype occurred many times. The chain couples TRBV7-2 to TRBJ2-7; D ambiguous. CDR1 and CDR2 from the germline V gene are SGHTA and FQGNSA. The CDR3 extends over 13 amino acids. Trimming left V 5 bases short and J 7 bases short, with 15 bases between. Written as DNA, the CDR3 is TGTGCCAGCAGCCCTGCCCTACTGAGGGAGCAGTACTTC. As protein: CASSPALLREQYF. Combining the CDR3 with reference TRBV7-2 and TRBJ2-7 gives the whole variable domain GAGVSQSPSNKVTEKGKDVELRCDPISGHTALYWYRQSLGQGLEFLIYFQGNSAPDKSGLPSDRFSAERTGGSVSTLTIQRTQQEDSAVYLCASSPALLREQYFGPGTRLTVT.

Here the CDR3 reads CATRDPPDYNEQFF. The CDR3 nucleotides are TGTGCCACCAGGGATCCTCCAGACTACAATGAGCAGTTCTTC. V is TRBV24-1 and J is TRBJ2-1; D not resolved. Germline lookup yields CDR1 KGHDR and CDR2 SFDVKD. The CDR3 has 14 amino acids. The ends were cut back, 7 bases at V and 3 bases at J, with 12 bases in the middle.

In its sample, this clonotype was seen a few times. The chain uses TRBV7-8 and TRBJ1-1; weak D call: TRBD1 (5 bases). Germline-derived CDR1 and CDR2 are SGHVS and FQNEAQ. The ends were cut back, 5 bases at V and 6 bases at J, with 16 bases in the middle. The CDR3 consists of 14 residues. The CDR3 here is CASSNSRGGSEAFF. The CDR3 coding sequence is TGTGCCAGCAGCAACTCAAGGGGTGGTTCTGAAGCTTTCTTT.

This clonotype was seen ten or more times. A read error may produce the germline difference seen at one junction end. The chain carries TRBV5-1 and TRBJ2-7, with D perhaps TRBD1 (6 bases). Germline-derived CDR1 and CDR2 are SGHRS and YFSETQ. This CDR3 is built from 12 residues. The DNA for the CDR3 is TGTGCCAGCAGCTTAGGGGGTGGCGAGCAGTACTTC. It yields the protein CASSLGGGEQYF.

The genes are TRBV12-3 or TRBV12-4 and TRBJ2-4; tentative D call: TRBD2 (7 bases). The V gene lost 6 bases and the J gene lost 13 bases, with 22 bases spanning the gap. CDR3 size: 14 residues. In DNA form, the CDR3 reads TGTGCCAGCAGCCCCCTACGGGGGGACAATGAGCAGTACTTC. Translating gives CASSPLRGDNEQYF.

The CDR3 nucleotides are TGTGCCAGCAGTTTATACTCCGGGACAGGGCCGTACGAGCAGTACTTC. Translated: CASSLYSGTGPYEQYF. This chain uses TRBV27 with TRBJ2-7; 9 bases map to TRBD1. The germline gives CDR1 MNHEY, CDR2 SMNVEV (reference sequence). This CDR3 region has 16 residues. Trimming cost V 1 base and J 4 bases; bases outside gene matches: 8.

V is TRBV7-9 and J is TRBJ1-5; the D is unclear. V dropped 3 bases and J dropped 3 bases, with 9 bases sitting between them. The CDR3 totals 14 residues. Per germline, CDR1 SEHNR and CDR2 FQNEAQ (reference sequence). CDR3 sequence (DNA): TGTGCCAGCAGCTTCGCAGGTGACAATCAGCCCCAGCATTTT. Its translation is CASSFAGDNQPQHF.

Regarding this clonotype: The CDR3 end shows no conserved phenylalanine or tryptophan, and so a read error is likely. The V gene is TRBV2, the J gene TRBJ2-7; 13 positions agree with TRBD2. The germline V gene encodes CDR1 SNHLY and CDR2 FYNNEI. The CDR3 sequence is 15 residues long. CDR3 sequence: CASRELAGGNYEQYL. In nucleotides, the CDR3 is TGCGCCAGCAGGGAACTAGCGGGGGGGAACTACGAGCAGTACTTA.

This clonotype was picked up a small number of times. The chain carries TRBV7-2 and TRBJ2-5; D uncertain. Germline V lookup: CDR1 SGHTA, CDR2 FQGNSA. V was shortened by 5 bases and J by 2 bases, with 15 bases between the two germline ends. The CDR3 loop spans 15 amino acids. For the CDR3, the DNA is TGTGCCAGCAGCCCCAGAACGCTTCGGCAAGAGACCCAGTACTTC. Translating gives CASSPRTLRQETQYF.

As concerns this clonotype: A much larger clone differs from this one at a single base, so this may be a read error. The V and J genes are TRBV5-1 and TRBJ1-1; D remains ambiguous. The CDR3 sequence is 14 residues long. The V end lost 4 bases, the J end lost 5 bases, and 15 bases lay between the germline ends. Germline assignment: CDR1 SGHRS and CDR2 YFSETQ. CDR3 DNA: TGCGCCAGCAGCGCCATAACAGAAGGGACTGAAGCTTTCTTT. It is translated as CASSAITEGTEAFF.

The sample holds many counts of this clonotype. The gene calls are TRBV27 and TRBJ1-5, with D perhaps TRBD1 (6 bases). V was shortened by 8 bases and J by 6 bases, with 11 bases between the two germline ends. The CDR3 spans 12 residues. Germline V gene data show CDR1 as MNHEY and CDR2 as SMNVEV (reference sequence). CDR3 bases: TGTGCCAGCGGCAAGGGGGTTCAGCCCCAGCATTTT. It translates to CASGKGVQPQHF.

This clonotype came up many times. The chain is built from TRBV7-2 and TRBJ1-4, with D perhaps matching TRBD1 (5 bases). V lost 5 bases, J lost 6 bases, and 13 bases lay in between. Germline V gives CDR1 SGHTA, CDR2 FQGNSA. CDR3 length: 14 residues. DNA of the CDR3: TGTGCCAGCAGCCCGACCGGGACTGATGAAAAACTGTTTTTT. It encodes CASSPTGTDEKLFF.

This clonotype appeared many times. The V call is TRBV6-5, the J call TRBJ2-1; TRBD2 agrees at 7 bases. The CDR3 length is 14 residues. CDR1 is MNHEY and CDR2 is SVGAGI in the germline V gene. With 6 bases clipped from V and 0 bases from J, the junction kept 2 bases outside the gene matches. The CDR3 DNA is TGTGCCAGCAGGGAGCGGGGCTCCTACAATGAGCAGTTCTTC. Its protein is CASRERGSYNEQFF.

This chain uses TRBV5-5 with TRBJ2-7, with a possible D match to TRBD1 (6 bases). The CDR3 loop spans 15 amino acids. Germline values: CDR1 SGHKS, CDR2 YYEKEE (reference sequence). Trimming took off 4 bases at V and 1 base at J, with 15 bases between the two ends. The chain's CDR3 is CASSHNTGLSYEQYF. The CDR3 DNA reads TGTGCCAGCAGCCACAATACAGGGTTATCCTACGAGCAGTACTTC.

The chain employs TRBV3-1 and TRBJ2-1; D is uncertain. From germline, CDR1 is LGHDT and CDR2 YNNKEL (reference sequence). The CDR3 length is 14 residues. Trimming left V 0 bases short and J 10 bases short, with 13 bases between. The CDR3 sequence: CASSQDLMAYEQFF. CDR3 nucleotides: TGTGCCAGCAGCCAAGATTTAATGGCCTACGAGCAGTTCTTC.

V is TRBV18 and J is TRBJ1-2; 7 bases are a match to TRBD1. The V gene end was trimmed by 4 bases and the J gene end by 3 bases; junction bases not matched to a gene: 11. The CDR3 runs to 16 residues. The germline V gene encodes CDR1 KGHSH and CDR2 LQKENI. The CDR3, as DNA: TGTGCCAGCTCACGGCAACTCAGGGGGAACGACTATGGCTACACCTTC. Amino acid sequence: CASSRQLRGNDYGYTF.

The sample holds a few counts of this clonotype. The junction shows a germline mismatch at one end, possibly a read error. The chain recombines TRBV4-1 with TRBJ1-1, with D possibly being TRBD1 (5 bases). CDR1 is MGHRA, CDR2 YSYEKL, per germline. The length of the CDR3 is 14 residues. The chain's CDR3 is CANSQAGQNTEAFF. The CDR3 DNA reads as TGCGCCAACAGCCAAGCCGGACAGAACACTGAAGCTTTCTTT.

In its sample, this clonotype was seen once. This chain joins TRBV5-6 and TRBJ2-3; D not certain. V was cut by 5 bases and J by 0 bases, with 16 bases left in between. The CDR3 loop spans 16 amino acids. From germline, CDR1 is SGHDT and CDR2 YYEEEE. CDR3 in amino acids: CASRMEVQPSTDTQYF. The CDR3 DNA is TGTGCCAGCAGGATGGAAGTCCAGCCGAGCACAGATACGCAGTATTTT. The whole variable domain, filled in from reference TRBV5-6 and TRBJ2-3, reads DAGVTQSPTHLIKTRGQQVTLRCSPKSGHDTVSWYQQALGQGPQFIFQYYEEEERQRGNFPDRFSGHQFPNYSSELNVNALLLGDSALYLCASRMEVQPSTDTQYFGPGTRLTVL.

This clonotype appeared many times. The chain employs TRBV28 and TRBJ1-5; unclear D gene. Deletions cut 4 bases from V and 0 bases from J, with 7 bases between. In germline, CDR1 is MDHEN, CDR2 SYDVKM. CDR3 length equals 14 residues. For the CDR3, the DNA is TGTGCCAGCAGTTACGTTTATAGCAATCAGCCCCAGCATTTT. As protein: CASSYVYSNQPQHF.

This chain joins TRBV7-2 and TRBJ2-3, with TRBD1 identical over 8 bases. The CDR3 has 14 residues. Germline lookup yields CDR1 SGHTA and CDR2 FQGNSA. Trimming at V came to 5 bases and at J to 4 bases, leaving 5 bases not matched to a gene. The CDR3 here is CASSPDRDADTQYF. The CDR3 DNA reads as TGTGCCAGCAGCCCGGACAGGGACGCAGATACGCAGTATTTT.